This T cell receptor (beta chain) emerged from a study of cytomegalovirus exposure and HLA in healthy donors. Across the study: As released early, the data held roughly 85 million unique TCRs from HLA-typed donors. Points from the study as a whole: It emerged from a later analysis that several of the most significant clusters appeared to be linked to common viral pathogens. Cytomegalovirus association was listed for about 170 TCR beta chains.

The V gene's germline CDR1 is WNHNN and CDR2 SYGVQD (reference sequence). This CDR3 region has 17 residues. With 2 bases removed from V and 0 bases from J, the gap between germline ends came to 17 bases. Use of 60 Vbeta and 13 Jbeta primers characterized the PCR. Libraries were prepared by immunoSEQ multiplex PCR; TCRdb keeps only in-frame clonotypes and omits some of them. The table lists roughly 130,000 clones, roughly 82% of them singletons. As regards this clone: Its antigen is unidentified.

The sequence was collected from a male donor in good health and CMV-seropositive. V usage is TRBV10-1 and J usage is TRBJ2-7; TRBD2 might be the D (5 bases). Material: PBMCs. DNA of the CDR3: TGCGCCAGCAGTGAGCTTCCGGGGTGGGAGTCCTCCTACGAGCAGTACTTC. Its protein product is CASSELPGWESSYEQYF.